The T cell receptor beta chain under discussion was sequenced for a study of shared clonotypes between healthy human individuals (TCRdb year 2020). Broadly, across the study: The cohort included a few men and a couple of women between 18 and 49 years of age. For each donor, CD4 naive and CD4 memory were each given three plates, CD8 naive was given two plates, and CD8 memory was given one plate. To estimate repertoire size and how much clonotype sharing occurs between individuals, the study deeply sequenced the blood TCR repertoires of about five healthy adults. Libraries were prepared and TCR repertoires were sequenced by different laboratories using diverse techniques, in order to increase sequencing depth and limit assay-specific biases. Per donor, leukapheresis produced somewhere between about 0.8 and 9.5 billion PBMCs. Study-wide findings and limitations: Compared with non-shared clonotypes, the clonotypes found in all four sorted-subset donors had higher generation probabilities. Based on pairwise subsampling, the degree of clonotype sharing among donors was expected to be affected by sequencing depth. Rarefaction of sorted-subset datasets indicated incomplete sequencing despite the large sequencing depth. Sampling was restricted to blood, and TCR repertoires in tissue are likely to differ from TCR repertoires in blood. Because the study included a small number of donors, the genetic and exposure-history diversity represented was limited. About 4.5% of naive CD4, 3.5% of naive CD8, around 2.3% of memory CD4, and 0.4% of memory CD8 clonotypes were shared across several donors. Estimated clonotype richness was generally larger for naive than for memory subsets.

Healthy HIV-negative adults with no recently reported acute infections or vaccinations were included as donors. All donors were Caucasian adults living in Nashville, Tennessee, USA. The CD8 memory samples were a combination of magnetically selected CD45RO+ cells and CCR7-negative CD45RA+ effector memory (TemRA) cells. After blood collection by leukapheresis, PBMCs were isolated using Ficoll-Histopaque density gradient centrifugation and then cryopreserved in the vapor phase of liquid nitrogen. Purity and quantity of every magnetically sorted T cell population were checked by analytical flow cytometry. Each sorted fraction had its genomic DNA isolated and then quantified by UV absorbance on a Nanodrop 2000c. Comment on this clone: Its antigen specificity is not known. No base-level quality is on record; no much larger clone is a single base apart.

Using the deep immunoSEQ assay, TCR CDR3 regions were amplified from genomic DNA by multiplex PCR. Genomic DNA extracted from each cell subset was distributed evenly over all wells of several immunoSEQ 96-well plates, and each plate served as one replicate. For sorted subsets, roughly 200 ng of genomic DNA, equivalent to around 30,000 T cell genomes, went into each replicate PCR. Purified libraries were measured with a Qubit 3.0 fluorometer, size-checked on a Bioanalyzer 2100, and measured again with the KAPA Library Quantification kit. Every immunoSEQ 96-well plate was sequenced on a dedicated single-read 150-cycle Illumina NextSeq 550 flow cell. The authors' pipeline ran thus. Because only junctional sequences without quality scores were contained in the immunoSEQ output, filtering matching that applied to full-length reads could not be performed. Sequences were annotated with PyIR, a Python wrapper for IgBLAST v1.9, using IMGT germline references to assign V/J genes and CDR3. Reads were removed for weak V/J assignments (E-value above 1e-6), missing CDR3, stop codons, out-of-frame junctions, or ambiguous translated residues. V3J clonotypes were defined as sequences sharing the same inferred V gene, J gene, and CDR3 amino acid sequence. The percentage overlap between two repertoires was calculated by dividing the number of shared unique clonotypes by the size of the smaller repertoire. Repertoire richness was assessed with RTK rarefaction, the Chao1 estimator, and Recon v2.1 estimates of unobserved clonotypes. Generation probabilities for all TCRbeta clonotypes obtained by the gDNA method from four donors were computed using OLGA. What TCRdb holds here is the immuneACCESS table cut down to in-frame rearrangements. Part of the clones is not present; checked against another copy, under half of the missing clones reflect an unresolved V gene, and the others are unexplained. D and trimming were read from the DNA, whereas the V and J calls and clone size are those reported in that table. The sample table holds about 110,000 clones, of which 55% to 70% were seen once. Approximately 25% of the sample is held by the ten biggest clonotypes.

V is shortened by 2 bases, J by 0 bases, and the region joining them spans 8 bases. Taken from cysteine to phenylalanine, the CDR3 has 14 residues. The CDR3 DNA has 42 bases and is translated from base 1. The germline V gene (reference sequence) gives CDR1 as SEHNR and CDR2 as FQNEAQ. The TCR sequence derives from a woman in her 30s in good health. The V and J genes are TRBV7-9 and TRBJ2-7; the D gene is not confidently resolved. Material: memory CD8+ T cells sorted from blood. The cell subset or site label on this specimen signifies: CD45RO+ cells pooled with CCR7-negative TemRA cells. At the DNA level, the sequence is TGTGCCAGCAGCTTACAGGCTGACTCCTACGAGCAGTACTTC. It encodes CASSLQADSYEQYF.